This TCR beta chain was captured in a study of cytomegalovirus exposure and HLA in healthy donors. CDR1 and CDR2 from the germline V gene are SQVTM and ANQGSEA. V lost 5 bases to trimming and J lost 7 bases, with 20 bases between them. The CDR3 runs to 14 residues. Points on this clone: Its target is unknown.

Study conclusions and caveats: The CMV antigen specificity of a few CMV-associated chains was confirmed through in vitro analysis. HLA alleles showed associations with around 15,000 TCR beta sequences in a later analysis, at a 0.05 false discovery rate. Investigators reported 164 TCR beta chains as tied to cytomegalovirus.

A multiplex PCR was run with 60 Vbeta primers and 13 Jbeta primers. In the authors' methods: Per a later analysis, the number of unique TCR beta chains was some 75 million, of which 10 million to 11 million were shared. Data came from immunoSEQ multiplex PCR; TCRdb stores just in-frame clones and leaves some out. V and J calls plus clone size are reproduced from that table; the DNA served to infer D and trimming. The sample table sets out about 120,000 clones. This chain uses TRBV29-1 with TRBJ2-5, with D perhaps TRBD1 (6 bases). The specimen sequenced was PBMCs. The source is a man between 18 and 35 years old in good health and CMV-seronegative. CDR3 coding DNA: TGCAGCGTTTTGGAACAGGGAACCGTTTCGACCCAGTACTTC. It encodes CSVLEQGTVSTQYF.